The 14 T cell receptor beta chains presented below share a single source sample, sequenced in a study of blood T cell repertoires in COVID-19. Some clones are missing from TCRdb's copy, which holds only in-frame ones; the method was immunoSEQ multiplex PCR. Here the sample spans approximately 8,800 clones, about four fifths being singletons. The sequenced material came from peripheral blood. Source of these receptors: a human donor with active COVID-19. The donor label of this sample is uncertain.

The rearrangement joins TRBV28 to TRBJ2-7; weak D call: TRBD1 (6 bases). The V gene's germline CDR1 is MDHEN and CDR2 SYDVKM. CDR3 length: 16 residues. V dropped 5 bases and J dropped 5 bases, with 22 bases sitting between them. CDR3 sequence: CASSTLRQAPRHEQYF. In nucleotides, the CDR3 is TGTGCCAGCAGTACCCTTCGACAGGCCCCTCGACACGAGCAGTACTTC.

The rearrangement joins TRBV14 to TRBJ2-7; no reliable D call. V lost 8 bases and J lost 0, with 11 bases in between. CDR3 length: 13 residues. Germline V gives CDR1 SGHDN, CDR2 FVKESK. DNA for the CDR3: TGTGCCAGCTCCCGATATAGCTCCTACGAGCAGTACTTC. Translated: CASSRYSSYEQYF.

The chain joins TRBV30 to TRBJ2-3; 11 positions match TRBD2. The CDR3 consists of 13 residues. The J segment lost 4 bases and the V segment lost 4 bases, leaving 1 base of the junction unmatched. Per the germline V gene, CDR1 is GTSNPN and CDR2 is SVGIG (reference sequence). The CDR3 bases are TGTGCCTGGACACTAGCGGGAGCAGATACGCAGTATTTT. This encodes CAWTLAGADTQYF.

CDR3 sequence: CASSPGGRGRTDTQYF. The DNA of the CDR3 is TGTGCCAGCAGCCCAGGGGGGCGGGGCAGGACAGATACGCAGTATTTT. This chain links TRBV5-4 with TRBJ2-3, with D tentatively TRBD1 (7 bases). The V and J ends lost 4 bases and 3 bases respectively, with 18 bases between them. Germline assignment: CDR1 SGHNT and CDR2 YYREEE (reference sequence). There are 16 residues in the CDR3.

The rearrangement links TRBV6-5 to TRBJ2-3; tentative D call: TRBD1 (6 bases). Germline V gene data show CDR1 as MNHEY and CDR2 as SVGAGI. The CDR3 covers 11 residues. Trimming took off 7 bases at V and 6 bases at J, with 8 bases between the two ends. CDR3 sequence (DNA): TGTGCCAGCACGAGGGGGGATACGCAGTATTTT. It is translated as CASTRGDTQYF.

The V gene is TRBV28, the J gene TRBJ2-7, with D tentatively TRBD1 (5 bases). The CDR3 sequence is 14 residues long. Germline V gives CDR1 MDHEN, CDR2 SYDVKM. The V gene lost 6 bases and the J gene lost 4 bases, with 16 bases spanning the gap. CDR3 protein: CASRPDSRLYEQYF. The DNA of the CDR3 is TGTGCCAGCAGGCCCGACAGTAGATTGTACGAGCAGTACTTC.

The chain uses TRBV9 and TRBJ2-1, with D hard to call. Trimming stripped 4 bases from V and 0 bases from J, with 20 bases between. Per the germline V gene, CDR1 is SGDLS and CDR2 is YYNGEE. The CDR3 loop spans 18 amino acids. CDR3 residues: CASSPRVSGPSSYNEQFF. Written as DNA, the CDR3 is TGTGCCAGCAGCCCCCGGGTATCCGGCCCCAGCTCCTACAATGAGCAGTTCTTC. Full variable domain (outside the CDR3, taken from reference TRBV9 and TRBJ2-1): DSGVTQTPKHLITATGQRVTLRCSPRSGDLSVYWYQQSLDQGLQFLIQYYNGEERAKGNILERFSAQQFPDLHSELNLSSLELGDSALYFCASSPRVSGPSSYNEQFFGPGTRLTVL.

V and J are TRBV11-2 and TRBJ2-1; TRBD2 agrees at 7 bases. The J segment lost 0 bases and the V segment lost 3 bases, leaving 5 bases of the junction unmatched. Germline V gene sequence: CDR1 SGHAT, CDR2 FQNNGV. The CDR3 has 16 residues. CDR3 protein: CASSLSGGSSYNEQFF. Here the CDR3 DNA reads TGTGCCAGCAGCTTGTCTGGCGGGAGCTCCTACAATGAGCAGTTCTTC.

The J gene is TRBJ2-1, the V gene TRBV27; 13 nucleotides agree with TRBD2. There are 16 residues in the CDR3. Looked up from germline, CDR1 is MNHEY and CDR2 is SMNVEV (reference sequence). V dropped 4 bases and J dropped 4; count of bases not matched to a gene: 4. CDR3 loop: CASSSGLAGTYNEQFF. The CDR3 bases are TGTGCCAGCAGTTCGGGACTAGCGGGGACTTACAATGAGCAGTTCTTC.

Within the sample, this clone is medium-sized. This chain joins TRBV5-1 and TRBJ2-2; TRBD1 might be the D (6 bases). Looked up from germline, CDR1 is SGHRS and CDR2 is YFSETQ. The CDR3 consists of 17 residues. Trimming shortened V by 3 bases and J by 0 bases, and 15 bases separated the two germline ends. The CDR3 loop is CASSSSSRQANTGELFF. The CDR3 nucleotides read TGCGCCAGCAGCTCGAGCTCGCGACAGGCGAACACCGGGGAGCTGTTTTTT. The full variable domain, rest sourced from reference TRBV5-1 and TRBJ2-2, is KAGVTQTPRYLIKTRGQQVTLSCSPISGHRSVSWYQQTPGQGLQFLFEYFSETQRNKGNFPGRFSGRQFSNSRSEMNVSTLELGDSALYLCASSSSSRQANTGELFFGEGSRLTVL.

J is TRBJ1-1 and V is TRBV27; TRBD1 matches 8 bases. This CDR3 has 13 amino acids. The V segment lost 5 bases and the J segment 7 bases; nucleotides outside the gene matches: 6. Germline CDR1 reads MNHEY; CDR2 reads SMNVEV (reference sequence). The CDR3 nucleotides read TGTGCCAGCAGTATGACAGGGGTACTTGAAGCTTTCTTT. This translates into CASSMTGVLEAFF.

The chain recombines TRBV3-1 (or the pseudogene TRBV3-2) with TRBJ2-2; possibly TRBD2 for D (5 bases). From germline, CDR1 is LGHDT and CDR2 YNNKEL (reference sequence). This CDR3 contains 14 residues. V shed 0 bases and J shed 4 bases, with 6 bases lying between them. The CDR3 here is CASSQDRGTGELFF. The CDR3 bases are TGTGCCAGCAGCCAAGACCGGGGCACCGGGGAGCTGTTTTTT.

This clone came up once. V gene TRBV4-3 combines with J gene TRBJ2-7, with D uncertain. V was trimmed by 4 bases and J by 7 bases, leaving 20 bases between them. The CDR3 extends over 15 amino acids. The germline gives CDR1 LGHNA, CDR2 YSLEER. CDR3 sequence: CASSPAYHSADEQYF. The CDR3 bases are TGCGCCAGCAGCCCCGCGTACCATTCCGCGGATGAGCAGTACTTC.

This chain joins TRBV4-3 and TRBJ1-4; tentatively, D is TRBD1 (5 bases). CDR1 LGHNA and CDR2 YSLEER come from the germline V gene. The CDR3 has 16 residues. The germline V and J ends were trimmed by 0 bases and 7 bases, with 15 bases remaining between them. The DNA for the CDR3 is TGCGCCAGCAGCCAAGAGATCGGGGCGCGGGGTGAAAAACTGTTTTTT. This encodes CASSQEIGARGEKLFF.